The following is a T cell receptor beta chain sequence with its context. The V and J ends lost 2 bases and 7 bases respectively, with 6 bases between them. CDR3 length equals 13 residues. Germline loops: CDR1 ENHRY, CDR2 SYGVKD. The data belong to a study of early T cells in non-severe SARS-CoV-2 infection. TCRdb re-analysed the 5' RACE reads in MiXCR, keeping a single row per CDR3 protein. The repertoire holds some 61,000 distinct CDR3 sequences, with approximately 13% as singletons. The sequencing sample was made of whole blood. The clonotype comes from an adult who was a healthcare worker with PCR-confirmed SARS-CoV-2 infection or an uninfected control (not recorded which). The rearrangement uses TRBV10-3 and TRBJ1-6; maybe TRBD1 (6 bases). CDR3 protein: CAISEDRNSPLHF. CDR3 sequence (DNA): TGTGCCATCAGTGAGGACAGGAATTCACCCCTCCACTTT.